Detailed here is one TCR beta chain. This clonotype was detected many times. Which antigen it targets is not known. Base quality data are lacking; no much larger clone is found one base away. V lost 1 base and J lost 7 bases, and the count of bases not matched to a germline gene is 6. CDR1 is given as MNHEY and CDR2 as SMNVEV, both from the germline V gene (reference sequence). Counted from cysteine to phenylalanine, this CDR3 has 15 amino acids. Only CDR3 DNA is held: 45 bases, read in frame from base 1. Libraries were prepared through multiplex PCR. The reads were generated on an Illumina HiSeq 4000. To build TCR beta libraries, CDR3 regions were amplified by Arm-PCR using iRepertoire HTBI primers. PCR products were gel purified before sequencing. In the original analysis: Gene usage analysis of CDR3 amino acid clonotypes used the approximately 62 TRBV and about 13 TRBJ segments found across samples. COPE and FqMerger were used to merge the filtered high-quality paired reads into contigs. BLAST was used to align contigs to IMGT TRBV, TRBD and TRBJ reference genes, and CDR3 was defined according to IMGT. Any clonotype with a frequency above 0.1% was classified as a highly expanded clone. Shannon entropy served as the measure of repertoire diversity, while the Gini coefficient captured V-J evenness. Clonotypes shared by more than one individual were considered public. Using fastp at Q25 and MiXCR, TCRdb reprocessed the public reads and kept productive beta chains. Each entry is one CDR3 protein sequence, shown with its most common DNA and genes. The V and J calls and clone size come from TCRdb's table, not from the authors' own analysis. In all, the sample holds about 540,000 distinct CDR3 sequences, and less than 15% of those were seen once. The ten top clones hold roughly a tenth of the sample.

The time point label, read with the paper, signifies: newly diagnosed GD, antithyroid drugs for less than 3 months. For both TCR sequencing and RNA sequencing, RNA was extracted from PBMCs using TRIzol. Graves' disease was diagnosed according to American Thyroid Association guidelines. Patients were recruited from an endocrinology department in Xi'an, China. Each patient gave around 9 milliliters of peripheral blood, collected in an EDTA anticoagulant tube. PBMCs were isolated by Ficoll Paque Plus density gradient separation without further T cell sorting. An Agilent 2100 Bioanalyzer and agarose gel were used to assess RNA quality, and a NanoDrop 2000 was used to measure RNA concentration. The sample belongs to a study of regulatory T cells in long-lasting Graves disease (dated by TCRdb to about 2021). With regard to the full study: Antithyroid drugs had been taken for less than 3 months by newly diagnosed Graves' disease patients. Peripheral blood TCR sequencing and RNA sequencing compared persistent Graves' disease patients with newly diagnosed Graves' disease patients. TCR sequencing covered some 13 persistent and about 20 newly diagnosed Graves' disease patients, some 35 samples in total. The study was registered as a clinical trial and conducted in China. Beyond this particular receptor, the publication reports: The small sample size was acknowledged by the authors as a limitation that may reduce accuracy. Patients with persistent disease shared more public clonotypes (around 3,000) than newly diagnosed patients did (966). TRBV28, TRBJ1-2 and TRBJ2-5 were preferentially used in persistent disease, while TRBV20-1 and TRBJ2-1 were favored in newly diagnosed disease. The study examined only peripheral blood because the primary lesion, thyroid tissue, could not be accessed. Compared with newly diagnosed patients, patients with persistent Graves' disease had lower TCR Shannon entropy and fewer highly expanded clones, which suggests clonal expansion. Sequencing and analysis were restricted to the TCR beta chain.

These data also featured in a second study, about T cells in Graves' hyperthyroidism and ophthalmopathy. The second study also describes: Stable Graves' hyperthyroidism was defined as no progression to ophthalmopathy during 18 months of follow-up. Hyperthyroidism patients were newly diagnosed, had a disease duration of under 2 months, and were aged 18 to 65 years. Patients with uncontrolled infections, other autoimmune diseases, pregnancy or lactation were excluded. Clinical symptoms, serum thyroxine and TRAb, thyroid ultrasound, and orbital computed tomography formed the basis for the diagnoses. The TCR CDR3 was subjected to a first round of RT-PCR using the HTBI primer set and the Qiagen OneStep RT-PCR kit. Most expanded thyroid clonotypes (frequency above 0.001) were also detected in blood, a finding suggesting that blood repertoires may reflect thyroid immune responses. Ophthalmopathy was separated from stable hyperthyroidism by a 13 V-J signature model, with just over 85% sensitivity and roughly 81% specificity obtained in cross-validation and 80%/75% obtained in testing. During validation, the model predicted progression to ophthalmopathy a median of around 7 months ahead of onset, with 70.59% sensitivity and 72.22% specificity. TCR V-J signatures able to tell the groups apart were searched for in a discovery cohort of approximately 95 patients, of whom more than 40 had Graves' ophthalmopathy and 55 to 60 had stable Graves' hyperthyroidism. Whether ophthalmopathy could be predicted prospectively was tested in an independent validation cohort made up of approximately 19 hyperthyroidism patients plus 17 patients who later progressed to ophthalmopathy. The 100 or so discovery patients were randomly split 7:3 into training and test sets. In about six Graves' hyperthyroidism patients, the study also compared T-cell repertoires from thyroid tissue with T-cell repertoires from blood. After sampling, hyperthyroidism patients received methimazole starting at 30 mg daily, and ophthalmopathy patients received high-dose intravenous methylprednisolone. Libraries were constructed in a second round of multiplex PCR, after which size selection and purification were performed. Sequencing of the libraries was done on an Illumina HiSeq2000 using paired-end 100 bp reads. SOAPnuke was used to process the raw data, removing reads that contained adapters or uncalled bases, had a mean Phred below 15, or lacked an exact match to the constant primer or identifier. COPE v1.2.5 was used to merge the high-quality paired reads, and each unique nucleotide sequence was defined as a clonotype. MiTCR v1.1 was used to align clonotypes to the IMGT TRBV, TRBD and TRBJ reference segments. The analysis was restricted to V-J combinations with a frequency above 0.0001, which together covered 99% to 99.2% of the repertoires. The TCS score was defined as the ratio of F50 (clonal expansion) to E x V (chaos), calculated using BLOSUM62-based TCRdist between CDR3 peptides within each V-J. Welch's t-statistics and random forest reduced some 510 V-J features to about 13, which were used in a naive Bayes classifier (R e1071). Sample size was not statistically predetermined, and investigators were not blinded to group allocation. The paper reports TCR Vbeta CDR3 sequencing of more than 120 peripheral blood samples: under 45 ophthalmopathy, roughly 74 hyperthyroidism and some 17 progressor patients.

The sequence was obtained from a man aged 25 to 45 with Graves disease. Donor details come from another sample of the same person, matched by shared clones. The material was peripheral blood mononuclear cells (PBMCs), obtained at new diagnosis, from a patient treated with antithyroid drugs. Recombination connected TRBV27 to TRBJ2-3; 9 nucleotides in the junction match TRBD2. In nucleotide form, the sequence is TGTGCCAGCAGTTTATGGACTAGCGATACAAATACGCAGTATTTT. Its protein reads: CASSLWTSDTNTQYF.